This T cell receptor beta chain emerged from a study of blood T cell repertoires in COVID-19. The CDR3 is 15 amino acids. The germline V gene encodes CDR1 MRHNA and CDR2 SNTAGT. With V trimmed by 4 bases and J by 10 bases, 6 bases remained unmatched. The method was immunoSEQ multiplex PCR; TCRdb's version includes in-frame clones alone and lacks a portion of them. This sample yields 270,000 or so clones, of which around nine tenths are seen a single time; around 2.4% belongs to the top ten. The sequence was collected from a woman aged 18-29 years who had recovered from COVID-19. V and J are TRBV6-4 and TRBJ2-1; 14 bases match TRBD2. What was sequenced was PBMCs or T cells enriched from blood (not recorded which). The CDR3 DNA reads TGTGCCAGCAGTGTCTCGGGACTAGCGGGGGTCGAGCAGTTCTTC. It yields the protein CASSVSGLAGVEQFF.